These T cell receptor beta chains were read from a single sample in a study of CD8 T cells in Susac syndrome. TCRdb independently ran MiXCR on the immunoSEQ multiplex PCR reads; one entry per CDR3 protein. Of 150,000 to 200,000 distinct CDR3 sequences in the sample, more than 90% were seen once. Sequencing used CD4+ T cells from PBMCs. The receptor set was obtained from a human donor with multiple sclerosis. The CDR3 runs from the conserved cysteine through the conserved F or W. The order of the fields is D gene, J gene, V gene, CDR3 length, CDR3 protein. The D gene is left open where the match is weak.

- | TRBJ2-3 | TRBV5-4 | 15 | CASSPGTSRTDTQYF
- | TRBJ1-2 | TRBV20-1 | 14 | CSARDKGGNYGYTF
TRBD1 | TRBJ2-1 | TRBV20-1 | 19 | CSAVGRQGAIGWKVYEQFF
TRBD2 | TRBJ2-5 | TRBV9 | 15 | CASSVAGGTQETQYF
- | TRBJ2-7 | TRBV7-9 | 12 | CASSHAGHEQYF
- | TRBJ2-7 | TRBV7-3 | 13 | CASSLNPDSPMYF
- | TRBJ2-7 | TRBV4-3 | 11 | CASRLGWEQYF
- | TRBJ2-1 | TRBV27 | 15 | CASKTMGDAYNEQFF
- | TRBJ1-1 | TRBV20-1 | 13 | CSGIAGFDTEAFF
TRBD1 | TRBJ1-4 | TRBV29-1 | 13 | CSVQGAANEKLFF
TRBD2 | TRBJ2-5 | TRBV20-1 | 20 | CSAGKQTRTGLAGLQETQYF
- | TRBJ2-7 | TRBV30 | 14 | CAWSVSQGFYEQYF
- | TRBJ2-5 | TRBV30 | 15 | CAWSVQRGARETQYF
TRBD1 | TRBJ1-1 | TRBV5-8 | 18 | CASSEHLLTGTANTEAFF
- | TRBJ2-7 | TRBV11-2 | 12 | CASRSEGYEQYF
TRBD1 | TRBJ2-3 | TRBV10-3 | 12 | CAVRQGTDTQYF
- | TRBJ2-5 | TRBV30 | 15 | CAWSRGGPPQETQYF
- | TRBJ1-5 | TRBV5-1 | 13 | CASRTDPNQPQHF
TRBD1 | TRBJ1-5 | TRBV29-1 | 15 | CSVRGGQGPNQPQHF
TRBD1 | TRBJ1-3 | TRBV7-3 | 13 | CAGFTGVGNTIYF
- | TRBJ2-7 | TRBV3-1 | 13 | CASSQVGSYEQYF
TRBD1 | TRBJ2-5 | TRBV3-1 | 16 | CASSLTGTGAVETQYF
- | TRBJ1-5 | TRBV2 | 16 | CASSSLQVGSNQPQHF
TRBD1 | TRBJ1-4 | TRBV5-1 | 14 | CASSRQQGFEKLFF
- | TRBJ2-7 | TRBV29-1 | 10 | CSGGGTEQYF
- | TRBJ2-7 | TRBV7-8 | 13 | CASSAGLPREQYF
- | TRBJ1-5 | TRBV30 | 14 | CAWSRSIGYQPQHF
- | TRBJ2-1 | TRBV20-1 | 10 | CSARVREQFF
- | TRBJ1-2 | TRBV20-1 | 14 | CSAAPGHLNYGYTF
- | TRBJ2-1 | TRBV2 | 15 | CASKVRALSYNEQFF
- | TRBJ2-5 | TRBV11-2 | 16 | CASTGRGGPYQETQYF
TRBD1 | TRBJ1-3 | TRBV30 | 16 | CAWSRGGDVSGNTIYF
- | TRBJ1-1 | TRBV27 | 14 | CASSPYEGLTEAFF
- | TRBJ2-3 | TRBV18 | 17 | CASSPWTANPNTDTQYF
- | TRBJ1-1 | TRBV15 | 13 | CATSTGPNTEAFF
- | TRBJ2-1 | TRBV20-1 | 10 | CSAMFGEQFF
- | TRBJ2-3 | TRBV3-1 | 15 | CASSRDGGSTDTQYF
TRBD2 | TRBJ2-7 | TRBV20-1 | 14 | CSARRAGAWGEQYF
TRBD1 | TRBJ1-2 | TRBV4-1 | 14 | CASSSETGLGGYTF
- | TRBJ2-1 | TRBV30 | 14 | CAWRSRESYNEQFF
TRBD1 | TRBJ1-2 | TRBV20-1 | 16 | CSALGGTGNHNYGYTF
- | TRBJ2-2 | TRBV24-1 | 16 | CATSAPGRQNTGELFF
- | TRBJ2-5 | TRBV7-9 | 13 | CASSFGGLETQYF
TRBD2 | TRBJ2-1 | TRBV30 | 16 | CAWSVSRTSGYNEQFF
TRBD2 | TRBJ2-7 | TRBV5-1 | 16 | CASSKRLAGSSYEQYF